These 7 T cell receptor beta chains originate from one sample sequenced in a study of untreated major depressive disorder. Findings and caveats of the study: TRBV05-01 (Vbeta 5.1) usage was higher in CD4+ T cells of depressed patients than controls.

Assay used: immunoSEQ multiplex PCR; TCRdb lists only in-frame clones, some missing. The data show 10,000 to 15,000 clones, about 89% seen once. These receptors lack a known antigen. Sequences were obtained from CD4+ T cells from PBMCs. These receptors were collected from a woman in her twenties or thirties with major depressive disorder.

The CDR3 DNA reads TGCGCCAGCACCAACTCGGGAGGGGCTGAAGCTTTCTTT. Protein: CASTNSGGAEAFF. The chain recombines TRBV4-3 with TRBJ1-1; D is possibly TRBD1 (5 bases). Trimming took off 7 bases at V and 6 bases at J, with 15 bases between the two ends. The CDR3 is 13 amino acids. Germline loops: CDR1 LGHNA, CDR2 YSLEER.

DNA for the CDR3: TGTGCCAGCAGTCAAATCCGGGACAGCCAAGAGACCCAGTACTTC. This gives the protein CASSQIRDSQETQYF. The rearrangement uses TRBV11-2 and TRBJ2-5; 7 bases agree with TRBD1. Germline V lookup: CDR1 SGHAT, CDR2 FQNNGV. The CDR3 has 15 residues. Germline trimming cut 6 bases from V and 1 base from J; bases unmatched to any gene: 8.

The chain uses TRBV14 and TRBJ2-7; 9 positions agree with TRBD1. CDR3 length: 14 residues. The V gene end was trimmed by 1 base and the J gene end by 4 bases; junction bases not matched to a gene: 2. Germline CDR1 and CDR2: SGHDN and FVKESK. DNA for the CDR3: TGTGCCAGCAGCCAAGTGGGGACAGGGTACGAGCAGTACTTC. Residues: CASSQVGTGYEQYF.

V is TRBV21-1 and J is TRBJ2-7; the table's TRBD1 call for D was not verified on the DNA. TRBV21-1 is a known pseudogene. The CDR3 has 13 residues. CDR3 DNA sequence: TGTGCCAGCAGCAAATTGACAGGTCCGGGCCAGTACTTC. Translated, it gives CASSKLTGPGQYF.

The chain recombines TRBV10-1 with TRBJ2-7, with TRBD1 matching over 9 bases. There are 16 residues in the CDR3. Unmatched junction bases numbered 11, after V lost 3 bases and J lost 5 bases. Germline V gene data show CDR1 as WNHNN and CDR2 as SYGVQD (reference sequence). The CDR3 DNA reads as TGCGCCAGCAGTGACCCTTCCGGGACAGGGACCCACGAGCAGTACTTC. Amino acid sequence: CASSDPSGTGTHEQYF.

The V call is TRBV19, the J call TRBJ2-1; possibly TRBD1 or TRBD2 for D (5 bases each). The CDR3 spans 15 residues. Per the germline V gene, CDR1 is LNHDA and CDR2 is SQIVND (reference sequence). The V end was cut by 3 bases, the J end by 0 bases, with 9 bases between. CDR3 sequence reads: CASSIGASSYNEQFF. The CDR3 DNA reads TGTGCCAGTAGTATCGGGGCGAGCTCCTACAATGAGCAGTTCTTC. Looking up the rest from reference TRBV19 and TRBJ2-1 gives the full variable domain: DGGITQSPKYLFRKEGQNVTLSCEQNLNHDAMYWYRQDPGQGLRLIYYSQIVNDFQKGDIAEGYSVSREKKESFPLTVTSAQKNPTAFYLCASSIGASSYNEQFFGPGTRLTVL.

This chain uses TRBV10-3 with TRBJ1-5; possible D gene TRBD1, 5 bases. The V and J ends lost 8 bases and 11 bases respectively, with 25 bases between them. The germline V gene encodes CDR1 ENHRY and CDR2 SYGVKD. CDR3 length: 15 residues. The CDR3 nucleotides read TGTGCCATCGCCGGGACTTTCGCGGGATTGGGTGCCCAGCATTTT. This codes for CAIAGTFAGLGAQHF.